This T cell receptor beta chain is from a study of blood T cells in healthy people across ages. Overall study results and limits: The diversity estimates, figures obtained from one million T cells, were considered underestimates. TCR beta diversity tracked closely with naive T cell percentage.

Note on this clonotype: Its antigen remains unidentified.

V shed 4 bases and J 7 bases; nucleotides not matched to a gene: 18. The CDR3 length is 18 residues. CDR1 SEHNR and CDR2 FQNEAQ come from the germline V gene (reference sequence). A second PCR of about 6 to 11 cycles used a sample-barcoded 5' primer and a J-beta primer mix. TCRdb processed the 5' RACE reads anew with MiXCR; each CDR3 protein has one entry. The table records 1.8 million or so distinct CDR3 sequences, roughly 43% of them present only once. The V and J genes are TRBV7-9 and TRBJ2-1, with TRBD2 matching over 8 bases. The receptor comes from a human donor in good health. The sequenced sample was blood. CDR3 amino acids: CASSYRWGGLVGENEQFF. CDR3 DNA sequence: TGTGCCAGCAGCTACAGATGGGGGGGACTAGTGGGGGAAAATGAGCAGTTCTTC.